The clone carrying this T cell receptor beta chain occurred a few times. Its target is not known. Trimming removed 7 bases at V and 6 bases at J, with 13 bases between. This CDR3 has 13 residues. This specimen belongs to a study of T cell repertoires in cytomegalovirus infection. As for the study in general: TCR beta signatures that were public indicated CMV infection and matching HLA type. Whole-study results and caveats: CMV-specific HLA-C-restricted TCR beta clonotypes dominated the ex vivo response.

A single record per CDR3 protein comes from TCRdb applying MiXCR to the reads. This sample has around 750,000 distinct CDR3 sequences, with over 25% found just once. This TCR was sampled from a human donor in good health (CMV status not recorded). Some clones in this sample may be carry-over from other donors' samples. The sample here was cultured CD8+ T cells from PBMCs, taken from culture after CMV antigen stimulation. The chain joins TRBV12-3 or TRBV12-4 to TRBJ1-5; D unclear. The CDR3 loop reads CASNQDGSQPQHF. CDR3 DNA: TGTGCCAGCAATCAGGACGGGTCTCAGCCCCAGCATTTT.